One sample yielded the 29 T cell receptor beta chains listed below, sequenced in a study of cytomegalovirus exposure and HLA in healthy donors. PCR involved 60 Vbeta and 13 Jbeta primers. Generated by immunoSEQ multiplex PCR, the TCRdb table keeps only in-frame clones and is missing some. Of about 120,000 clones in the sample, 60% to 85% were seen once. The sequencing sample was made of PBMCs. The origin of the receptors is a man in his fifties in good health and CMV-seropositive.

This clone was seen a few times. The chain recombines TRBV30 with TRBJ2-5, with D hard to call. Trimming removed 4 bases from V and 4 bases from J, with 10 bases in between. Germline CDR1 is GTSNPN and CDR2 is SVGIG (reference sequence). The CDR3 has 12 amino acids. CDR3: CAWTLSRETQYF. The CDR3 bases are TGTGCCTGGACCCTTTCCCGAGAGACCCAGTACTTC.

Here the CDR3 DNA reads TGTGCCAGCAGGGGGGACTTTCCCACTGAAGCTTTCTTT. This gives the protein CASRGDFPTEAFF. This sequence joins TRBV6-1 and TRBJ1-1, with a tentative D call TRBD1 (5 bases). Looked up from germline, CDR1 is MNHNS and CDR2 is SASEGT. CDR3 length: 13 residues. The germline V and J ends were trimmed by 6 bases and 4 bases, with 12 bases remaining between them.

V usage is TRBV5-6 and J usage is TRBJ1-4; D possibly corresponds to TRBD1 (5 bases). CDR1 and CDR2 from the germline V gene are SGHDT and YYEEEE. The CDR3 has 15 residues. The V end was cut by 0 bases, the J end by 7 bases, with 13 bases between. The CDR3: CASSLAGVLGEKLFF. As DNA, the CDR3 is TGTGCCAGCAGCTTGGCGGGGGTTTTAGGTGAAAAACTGTTTTTT. Combining the CDR3 with reference TRBV5-6 and TRBJ1-4 gives the whole variable domain DAGVTQSPTHLIKTRGQQVTLRCSPKSGHDTVSWYQQALGQGPQFIFQYYEEEERQRGNFPDRFSGHQFPNYSSELNVNALLLGDSALYLCASSLAGVLGEKLFFGSGTQLSVL.

CDR3 sequence (DNA): TGTGCCATCCCGAAGACAGGGATGAATCAGCCCCAGCATTTT. The encoded protein is CAIPKTGMNQPQHF. The chain uses TRBV6-4 and TRBJ1-5, with TRBD1 matching over 7 bases. The CDR3 length is 14 residues. V shed 10 bases and J 4 bases; nucleotides not matched to a gene: 10. CDR1 and CDR2 from the germline V gene are MRHNA and SNTAGT.

The chain has TRBV4-3 and TRBJ2-5; 13 bases are a match to TRBD2. The end of the DNA is better explained by TRBJ2-7, so the J call may be wrong. The CDR3 length is 15 residues. Germline-derived CDR1 and CDR2 are LGHNA and YSLEER. DNA for the CDR3: TGCGCCAGCAGCCAGGGACTAGCGGGATTCTACGAGCAGTACTTC. This gives the protein CASSQGLAGFYEQYF.

The chain is built from TRBV5-8 and TRBJ2-5, with 9 bases lining up with TRBD2. Germline lookup yields CDR1 SGHTS and CDR2 YDEGEE. The CDR3 sequence is 17 residues long. With V trimmed by 3 bases and J by 4 bases, 13 bases remained unmatched. The CDR3 DNA sequence: TGTGCCAGCAGCTCGGCCGGGCTAGCGGGATTCGGAGAGACCCAGTACTTC. Its translation: CASSSAGLAGFGETQYF.

This chain uses TRBV6-1 with TRBJ2-5; 15 bases are a match to TRBD2. CDR3 length: 14 residues. The trim removed 8 bases at V and 5 bases at J, leaving 3 bases unmatched. Germline CDR1 and CDR2: MNHNS and SASEGT. The CDR3 here is CASGLAGGRETQYF. The CDR3, as DNA: TGTGCCAGCGGACTAGCGGGAGGGCGGGAGACCCAGTACTTC.

This clone was counted once. Other DNA sequences in the sample encode the same CDR3. The rearrangement links TRBV4-2 to TRBJ2-7, with TRBD2 matching 12 bases. This CDR3 has 16 amino acids. Trimming removed 0 bases from V and 3 bases from J; junction bases left unmatched: 3. Germline CDR1 reads LGHNA; CDR2 reads YNFKEQ. The CDR3 DNA reads TGTGCCAGCAGCCAAGAGACTAGCGGGAGTTTCTACGAGCAGTACTTC. Its protein is CASSQETSGSFYEQYF.

The chain has TRBV6-5 and TRBJ2-5, with unresolved D. Germline loops: CDR1 MNHEY, CDR2 SVGAGI. V gave up 0 bases and J gave up 5 bases, with 13 bases separating them. CDR3 length equals 15 residues. As DNA, the CDR3 is TGTGCCAGCAGTTACTCCCTTAAACGCGATGAGACCCAGTACTTC. Translated: CASSYSLKRDETQYF.

This clone was detected once. In the same sample, other DNA sequences code for this CDR3. The rearrangement uses TRBV2 and TRBJ1-6, with no clear D. Trimming shortened V by 5 bases and J by 3 bases, and 5 bases separated the two germline ends. Germline V lookup: CDR1 SNHLY, CDR2 FYNNEI. The CDR3 is 13 residues long. The CDR3: CASSSDYNSPLHF. CDR3 coding DNA: TGTGCCAGCAGTTCAGACTATAATTCACCCCTCCACTTT. Full variable domain (missing parts from reference TRBV2 and TRBJ1-6): EPEVTQTPSHQVTQMGQEVILRCVPISNHLYFYWYRQILGQKVEFLVSFYNNEISEKSEIFDDQFSVERPDGSNFTLKIRSTKLEDSAMYFCASSSDYNSPLHFGNGTRLTVT.

This sequence joins TRBV9 and TRBJ1-5; D is possibly TRBD1 (6 bases). The V and J ends lost 3 bases and 7 bases respectively, with 11 bases between them. The CDR3 consists of 13 residues. Germline assignment: CDR1 SGDLS and CDR2 YYNGEE. The CDR3 coding sequence is TGTGCCAGCAGCGAGGGGGAGGGCCAGCCCCAGCATTTT. Its translation is CASSEGEGQPQHF.

The V gene is TRBV11-2, the J gene TRBJ1-6; D is perhaps TRBD1 (6 bases). V lost 6 bases and J 8 bases, leaving 11 bases between the germline ends. CDR1 and CDR2 from the germline V gene are SGHAT and FQNNGV. CDR3 length: 13 amino acids. The CDR3 protein is CASSFRQDSPLHF. The CDR3 region has the DNA TGTGCCAGCAGTTTTAGACAGGATTCACCCCTCCACTTT.

The chain joins TRBV11-2 to TRBJ2-7; D remains ambiguous. There are 15 residues in the CDR3. Looked up from germline, CDR1 is SGHAT and CDR2 is FQNNGV. Trimming took 4 bases from V and 0 from J, leaving 13 bases between them. CDR3 coding DNA: TGTGCCAGCAGCTCTGAGGAGATCAGCTCCTACGAGCAGTACTTC. Its protein product is CASSSEEISSYEQYF.

The V gene is TRBV6-5, the J gene TRBJ2-5; 10 bases are shared with TRBD1. This CDR3 comprises 14 residues. V gave up 6 bases and J gave up 5 bases; unmatched junction bases: 6. Germline CDR1 MNHEY, CDR2 SVGAGI. CDR3 region: CASRLDRGWETQYF. DNA for the CDR3: TGTGCCAGCAGACTGGACAGGGGGTGGGAGACCCAGTACTTC.

As concerns this clone: This same CDR3 is encoded by further DNA sequences in the sample. The rearrangement uses TRBV4-3 and TRBJ2-1; 7 bases map to TRBD2. The germline gives CDR1 LGHNA, CDR2 YSLEER. The CDR3 consists of 18 residues. The ends lost 0 bases at V and 6 bases at J; junction bases unmatched: 14. The DNA for the CDR3 is TGCGCCAGCAGCCAAGAAATAGGCGGGAGTCCCAGGACCAATGAGCAGTTCTTC. Translating it yields CASSQEIGGSPRTNEQFF.

V and J are TRBV5-1 and TRBJ2-7; no reliable D call. Trimming removed 5 bases from V and 4 bases from J, with 13 bases in between. CDR1 is SGHRS, CDR2 YFSETQ, per germline. The CDR3 spans 13 residues. The CDR3 DNA reads TGCGCCAGCAGTCAACCCCCAGTATACGAGCAGTACTTC. Translation: CASSQPPVYEQYF.

The chain carries TRBV7-9 and TRBJ1-5, with TRBD1 matching over 11 bases. Germline V gives CDR1 SEHNR, CDR2 FQNEAQ (reference sequence). CDR3 size: 14 residues. The junction had 3 bases not matched to a gene; V was cut back by 5 bases and J by 6 bases. The CDR3 spells CASSPGQGGQPQHF. The DNA of the CDR3 is TGTGCCAGCAGCCCGGGACAGGGGGGTCAGCCCCAGCATTTT.

This chain connects TRBV28 to TRBJ1-1; 11 nucleotides match TRBD1. Germline values: CDR1 MDHEN, CDR2 SYDVKM. The trim removed 3 bases at V and 10 bases at J, leaving 4 bases unmatched. The CDR3 contains 13 residues. In DNA, the CDR3 is TGTGCCAGCAGTTTGGACAGGGGGCGAGGAGCTTTCTTT. Amino acid sequence: CASSLDRGRGAFF. The whole variable domain, filled in from reference TRBV28 and TRBJ1-1, reads DVKVTQSSRYLVKRTGEKVFLECVQDMDHENMFWYRQDPGLGLRLIYFSYDVKMKEKGDIPEGYSVSREKKERFSLILESASTNQTSMYLCASSLDRGRGAFFGQGTRLTVV.

This sequence joins TRBV11-2 and TRBJ1-5, with 7 bases fitting TRBD1. CDR3 size: 13 residues. V trimming: 5 bases; J trimming: 6 bases; junction bases outside the gene matches: 4. The germline gives CDR1 SGHAT, CDR2 FQNNGV. The CDR3: CASSQGESQPQHF. The CDR3 DNA reads TGTGCCAGCAGCCAGGGGGAGTCTCAGCCCCAGCATTTT.

The chain has TRBV19 and TRBJ2-7; no firm D call. This CDR3 is 12 amino acids long. The germline gives CDR1 LNHDA, CDR2 SQIVND (reference sequence). V shed 5 bases and J shed 7 bases, with 12 bases lying between them. In DNA, the CDR3 is TGTGCCAGTAGTGCAACTCTTCGGGAGCAGTACTTC. This gives the protein CASSATLREQYF.

The chain is built from TRBV7-2 and TRBJ2-6; D not certain. CDR3 size: 16 residues. Germline values: CDR1 SGHTA, CDR2 FQGNSA. Trimming shortened V by 1 base and J by 2 bases, and 9 bases separated the two germline ends. CDR3 bases: TGTGCCAGCAGCTTAGGCATTACTCCTGGGGCCAACGTCCTGACTTTC. It codes for CASSLGITPGANVLTF.

V and J are TRBV9 and TRBJ1-5, with a possible D match to TRBD1 (5 bases). The V gene lost 4 bases and the J gene lost 9 bases, with 17 bases spanning the gap. Germline V CDR1 and CDR2: SGDLS, YYNGEE. The CDR3 is 14 residues long. CDR3 coding DNA: TGTGCCAGCAGCTTGACAGACACTAGCGGGCCCCAGCATTTT. This codes for CASSLTDTSGPQHF.

The genes are TRBV5-1 and TRBJ2-7, with 10 bases fitting TRBD2. After removal of 5 bases from V and 2 bases from J, the junction contained 4 bases not matched to a gene. Germline assignment: CDR1 SGHRS and CDR2 YFSETQ. The CDR3 extends over 14 amino acids. The CDR3 coding sequence is TGCGCCAGCAGAACTAGCGGGGCCCCCTACGAGCAGTACTTC. This encodes CASRTSGAPYEQYF.

The CDR3 loop is CASGLASGTGVPEQYF. The CDR3 DNA is TGTGCTAGTGGTTTGGCCTCCGGGACAGGGGTTCCCGAGCAGTACTTC. J is TRBJ2-7 and V is TRBV12-5; 10 positions match TRBD1. This CDR3 spans 16 amino acids. V lost 1 base to trimming and J lost 6 bases; unmatched junction nucleotides: 9. CDR1 is LGHNT and CDR2 is FRNRAP in the germline V gene.

This rearrangement joins TRBV29-1 to TRBJ1-2; 8 positions agree with TRBD1. This CDR3 is built from 11 residues. The germline CDR1 and CDR2 sequences are SQVTM and ANQGSEA. After removal of 5 bases from V and 6 bases from J, the junction contained 2 bases not matched to a gene. The CDR3 region is CSVQGAHGYTF. The CDR3 nucleotides read TGCAGCGTTCAGGGGGCGCATGGCTACACCTTC.

This CDR3 reads CASSTGWGTEAFF. The CDR3 region has the DNA TGTGCCAGCAGTACGGGGTGGGGCACTGAAGCTTTCTTT. The gene calls are TRBV6-5 and TRBJ1-1, with D unresolved. Germline V gene lookup returns CDR1 MNHEY and CDR2 SVGAGI. Trimming pared 5 bases from V and 4 bases from J, leaving 11 bases between. The CDR3 runs to 13 residues.

The chain carries TRBV5-1 and TRBJ2-1, with TRBD2 matching over 9 bases. Germline V gene sequence: CDR1 SGHRS, CDR2 YFSETQ. J was trimmed by 7 bases and V by 0 bases; bases with no gene match: 2. The CDR3 runs to 14 residues. CDR3 sequence reads: CASSLVAGGNEQFF. CDR3 nucleotide sequence: TGCGCCAGCAGCTTGGTGGCGGGGGGGAATGAGCAGTTCTTC.

The genes are TRBV5-1 and TRBJ2-3, with TRBD2 matching over 9 bases. This CDR3 has 15 residues. J lost 6 bases, V lost 1 base, and 6 bases had no gene match. Germline values: CDR1 SGHRS, CDR2 YFSETQ. The DNA of the CDR3 is TGCGCCAGCAGCTTGATGGCGGGGGGGCTGGATACGCAGTATTTT. Translated: CASSLMAGGLDTQYF.

The chain combines TRBV6-5 with TRBJ2-5; possible D gene TRBD2, 6 bases. V was pared by 1 base and J by 1 base, with 13 bases between. In germline, CDR1 is MNHEY, CDR2 SVGAGI. CDR3 length equals 16 residues. The CDR3, as DNA: TGTGCCAGCAGTTACTGGGCGGCGGGGACCCAAGAGACCCAGTACTTC. This codes for CASSYWAAGTQETQYF.